This T cell receptor (beta chain) stems from a study of molecular identifiers for immune sequencing clone quantification. The sample holds many counts of this clonotype. This CDR3 comprises 12 residues. V lost 3 bases and J 2 bases, leaving 8 bases between the germline ends. Germline V gene lookup returns CDR1 SQVTM and CDR2 ANQGSEA. MiXCR, run by TCRdb on the PCR reads, gives a single entry per CDR3 protein. Of about 320,000 distinct CDR3 sequences in the sample, about a fifth are singletons; the top ten hold approximately 0.85%. This chain uses TRBV29-1 with TRBJ2-7; maybe TRBD1 (5 bases). This TCR was sampled from a human donor in good health. Some libraries in this study had Jurkat cell RNA spiked in. The material sequenced was naive CD8+ T cells from blood, with Jurkat cell RNA spiked in. Indicated subset: FACS-sorted CD8+CD4-CCR7+CD45RA+ naive T cells. The CDR3 coding sequence is TGCAGCGTTGACCGACAGACCTACGAGCAGTACTTC. This codes for CSVDRQTYEQYF.